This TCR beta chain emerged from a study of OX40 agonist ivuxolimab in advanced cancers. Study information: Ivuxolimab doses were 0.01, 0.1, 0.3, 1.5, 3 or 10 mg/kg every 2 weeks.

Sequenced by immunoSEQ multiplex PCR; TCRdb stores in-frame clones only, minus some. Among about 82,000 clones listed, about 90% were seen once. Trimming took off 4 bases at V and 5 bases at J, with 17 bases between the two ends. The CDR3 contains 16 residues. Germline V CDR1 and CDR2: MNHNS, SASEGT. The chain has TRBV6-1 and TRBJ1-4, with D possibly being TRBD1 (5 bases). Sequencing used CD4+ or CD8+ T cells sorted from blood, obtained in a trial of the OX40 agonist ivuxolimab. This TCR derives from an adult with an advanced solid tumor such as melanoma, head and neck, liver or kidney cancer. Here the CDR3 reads CASSGTPGWGNEKLFF. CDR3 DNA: TGTGCCAGCAGTGGAACCCCAGGGTGGGGAAATGAAAAACTGTTTTTT.